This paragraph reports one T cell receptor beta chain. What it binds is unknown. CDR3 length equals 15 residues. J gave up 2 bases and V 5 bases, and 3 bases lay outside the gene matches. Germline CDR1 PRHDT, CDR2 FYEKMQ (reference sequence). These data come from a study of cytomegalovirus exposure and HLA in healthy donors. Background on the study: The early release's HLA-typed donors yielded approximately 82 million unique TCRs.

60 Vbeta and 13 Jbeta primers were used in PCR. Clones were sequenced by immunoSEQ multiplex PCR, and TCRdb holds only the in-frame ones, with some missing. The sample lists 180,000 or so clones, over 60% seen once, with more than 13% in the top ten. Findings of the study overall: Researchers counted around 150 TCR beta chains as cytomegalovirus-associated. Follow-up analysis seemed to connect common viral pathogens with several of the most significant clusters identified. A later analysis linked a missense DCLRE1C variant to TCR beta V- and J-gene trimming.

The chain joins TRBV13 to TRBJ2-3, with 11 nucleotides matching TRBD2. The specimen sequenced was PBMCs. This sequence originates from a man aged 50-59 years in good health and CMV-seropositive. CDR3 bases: TGTGCCAGCAGCGAGACTAGCGGGGTCACAGATACGCAGTATTTT. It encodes CASSETSGVTDTQYF.